Presented here are 8 T cell receptor beta chains from one specimen sequenced in a study of beta chain features in type 1 diabetes. Expressed TCRB transcripts were sequenced because the entire RNA isolate underwent reverse transcription. Generated by immunoSEQ multiplex PCR, the TCRdb table keeps only in-frame clones and is missing some. Here the sample spans 620,000 or so clones, roughly a sixth being singletons. Sequencing was done on a sample of naive CD4+ T cells from blood. These receptors originate from a man aged 18 to 30 in good health.

The chain employs TRBV5-4 and TRBJ1-3; unclear D gene. V shed 4 bases and J shed 0 bases, with 11 bases lying between them. The germline CDR1 and CDR2 sequences are SGHNT and YYREEE (reference sequence). The CDR3 is made up of 15 amino acids. The CDR3 protein is CASSRAETSGNTIYF. As DNA, the CDR3 is TGTGCCAGCAGCCGTGCGGAGACCTCTGGAAACACCATATATTTT.

This clone showed up just a few times. The chain joins TRBV19 to TRBJ2-7, with 9 bases identical to TRBD2. CDR3 length: 13 residues. V dropped 8 bases and J dropped 2; count of bases not matched to a gene: 4. Looked up from germline, CDR1 is LNHDA and CDR2 is SQIVND (reference sequence). The CDR3 coding sequence is TGTGCCAGTCGGGCTAGCGGGACCTACGAGCAGTACTTC. Translating it yields CASRASGTYEQYF.

This clone was counted between two and nine times. CDR3 nucleotides: TGTGCCAGCAGTGACAGGGGGCCCGGCAACAATGAGCAGTTCTTC. It translates to CASSDRGPGNNEQFF. This chain connects TRBV6-1 to TRBJ2-1; 8 bases are shared with TRBD1. V shed 3 bases, J shed 5 bases, and the junction held 6 bases outside the gene matches. CDR1 is MNHNS, CDR2 SASEGT, per germline. The CDR3 is 15 residues long.

Only a few counts were recorded for this clone. The V call is TRBV27, the J call TRBJ2-1; D perhaps matches TRBD1 (5 bases). The CDR3 spans 15 residues. The V end lost 2 bases, the J end lost 5 bases, and 13 bases lay between the germline ends. CDR1 and CDR2 from the germline V gene are MNHEY and SMNVEV (reference sequence). CDR3 nucleotides: TGTGCCAGCAGTTTAAGGCAGGGTACGAACAATGAGCAGTTCTTC. It encodes CASSLRQGTNNEQFF.

There are a few counts of this clone. This chain links TRBV4-2 with TRBJ2-1; the match to TRBD2 covers 8 bases. The junction had 7 bases not matched to a gene; V was cut back by 0 bases and J by 6 bases. There are 16 residues in the CDR3. Per germline, CDR1 LGHNA and CDR2 YNFKEQ. This CDR3 reads CASSQEGLAGGNEQFF. DNA for the CDR3: TGTGCCAGCAGCCAAGAAGGACTAGCTGGCGGCAATGAGCAGTTCTTC.

CDR3: CASSRWTVNTEAFF. The CDR3 coding sequence is TGCGCCAGCAGCCGCTGGACGGTGAACACTGAAGCTTTCTTT. The genes are TRBV4-3 and TRBJ1-1; D is undetermined. The CDR3 is 14 residues long. In germline, CDR1 is LGHNA, CDR2 YSLEER. The V end was cut by 4 bases, the J end by 0 bases, with 9 bases between.

This sequence joins TRBV5-1 and TRBJ1-2; 8 bases map to TRBD1. V dropped 0 bases and J dropped 4; count of bases not matched to a gene: 5. This CDR3 region has 15 residues. Looked up from germline, CDR1 is SGHRS and CDR2 is YFSETQ. The CDR3 DNA is TGCGCCAGCAGCTTGGACGGACAGGGATCCTATGGCTACACCTTC. It specifies CASSLDGQGSYGYTF. The whole variable domain, remainder taken from reference TRBV5-1 and TRBJ1-2, is KAGVTQTPRYLIKTRGQQVTLSCSPISGHRSVSWYQQTPGQGLQFLFEYFSETQRNKGNFPGRFSGRQFSNSRSEMNVSTLELGDSALYLCASSLDGQGSYGYTFGSGTRLTVV.

This clone was seen a few times. The rearrangement uses TRBV11-1 and TRBJ1-1; perhaps TRBD1 as D (5 bases). Germline V gene data show CDR1 as SGHAT and CDR2 as FQDESV (reference sequence). The CDR3 spans 14 residues. V was shortened by 4 bases and J by 5 bases, with 14 bases between the two germline ends. The CDR3, as DNA: TGTGCCAGCAGCTCAACAGCGGAGGGGACTGAAGCTTTCTTT. Protein product: CASSSTAEGTEAFF.